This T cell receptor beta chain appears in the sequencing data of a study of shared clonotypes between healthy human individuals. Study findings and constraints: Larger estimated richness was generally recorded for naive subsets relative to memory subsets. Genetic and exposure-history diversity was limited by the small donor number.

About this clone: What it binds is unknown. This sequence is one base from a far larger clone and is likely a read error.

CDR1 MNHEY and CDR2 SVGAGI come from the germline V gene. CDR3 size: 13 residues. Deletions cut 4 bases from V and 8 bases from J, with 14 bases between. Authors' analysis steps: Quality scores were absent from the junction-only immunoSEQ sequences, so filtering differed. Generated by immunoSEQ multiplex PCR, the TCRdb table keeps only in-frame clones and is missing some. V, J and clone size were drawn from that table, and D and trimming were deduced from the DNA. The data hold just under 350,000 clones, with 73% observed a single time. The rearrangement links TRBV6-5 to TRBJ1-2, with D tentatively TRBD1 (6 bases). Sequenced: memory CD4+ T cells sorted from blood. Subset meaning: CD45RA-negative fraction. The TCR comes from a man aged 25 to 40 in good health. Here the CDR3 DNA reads TGTGCCAGCAGTTCCCCTACAGGGACGGGCTACACCTTC. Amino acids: CASSSPTGTGYTF.